The rows below give T cell receptor beta chains drawn from one sample of a study of breast tumors, draining lymph nodes, adjacent tissues. Each CDR3 protein is one row after TCRdb ran MiXCR on the multiplex PCR reads. The table has fewer than 200,000 distinct CDR3 sequences, about 33% seen once. The sequenced material came from axillary lymph node tissue. Receptors were obtained from a female donor with breast cancer. Some clones in this sample may be carry-over from other donors' samples. Both conserved end residues are trimmed from each CDR3.

V,J,CDR3
TRBV20-1,TRBJ2-1,SARELAICSYNEQF
TRBV6-6,TRBJ2-7,ASSNSGGSSYEQY
TRBV12-3/TRBV12-4,TRBJ2-2,DSSFNDEELF
TRBV20-1,TRBJ1-2,SALQGSNYGYT
TRBV24-1,TRBJ1-5,ASGAGRTFNQPQH
TRBV5-1,TRBJ1-1,ASNYFQGNTEAF
TRBV20-1,TRBJ1-6,SASTGSNSPLH
TRBV4-3,TRBJ2-3,ASSQELAGGTDTQY
TRBV2,TRBJ1-1,ASSSPVGLAAEAF
TRBV6-2/TRBV6-3,TRBJ1-6,ASRALLNSPLH
TRBV6-5,TRBJ2-2,ASSHGGWNTGELF
TRBV19,TRBJ1-4,ASTLGTGIEKLF
TRBV5-1,TRBJ2-7,ASSLTSPSVGQYEQY
TRBV18,TRBJ2-1,ASSPPGQGFHEQF